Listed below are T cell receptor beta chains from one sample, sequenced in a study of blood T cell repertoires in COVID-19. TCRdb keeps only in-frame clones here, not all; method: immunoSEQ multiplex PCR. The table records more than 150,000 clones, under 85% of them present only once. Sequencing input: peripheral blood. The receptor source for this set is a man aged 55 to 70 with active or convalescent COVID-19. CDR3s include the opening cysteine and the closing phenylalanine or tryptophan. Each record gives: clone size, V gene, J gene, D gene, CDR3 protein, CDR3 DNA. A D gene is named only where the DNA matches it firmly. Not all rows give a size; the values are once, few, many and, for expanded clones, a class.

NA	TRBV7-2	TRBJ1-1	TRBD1	CASSSSRQGTEAFF	TGTGCCAGCAGCTCGAGCCGACAGGGCACTGAAGCTTTCTTT
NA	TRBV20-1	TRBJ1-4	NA	CSASDLRAGEKLFF	TGCAGTGCTAGTGACCTCAGGGCCGGTGAAAAACTGTTTTTT
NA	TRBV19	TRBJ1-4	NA	CASSTRTNEKLFF	TGTGCCAGTAGTACCAGGACTAATGAAAAACTGTTTTTT
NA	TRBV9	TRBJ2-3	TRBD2	CASSPELAGGTDTQYF	TGTGCCAGCAGCCCAGAGTTAGCGGGAGGGACAGATACGCAGTATTTT
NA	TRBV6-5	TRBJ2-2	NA	CASSLSSGTGELFF	TGTGCCAGCAGCCTCTCCTCAGGGACCGGGGAGCTGTTTTTT
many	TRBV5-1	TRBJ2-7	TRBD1	CASGGDRGYEQYF	TGCGCCAGCGGAGGGGACAGGGGGTACGAGCAGTACTTC
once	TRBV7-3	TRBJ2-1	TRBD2	CASGILAGGSEQFF	TGTGCCAGCGGTATCCTAGCGGGAGGCAGTGAGCAGTTCTTC
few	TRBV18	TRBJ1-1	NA	CASSREHGQKSEAFF	TGTGCCAGCTCACGCGAGCACGGACAGAAGAGTGAAGCTTTCTTT
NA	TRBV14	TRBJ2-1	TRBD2	CASSQDGGRRSYNEQFF	TGTGCCAGCAGCCAAGATGGCGGGAGGCGTTCCTACAATGAGCAGTTCTTC
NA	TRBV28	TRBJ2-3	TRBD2	CASSLWTSGREDGSADTQYF	TGTGCCAGCAGTTTATGGACTAGCGGGAGGGAGGACGGATCGGCAGATACGCAGTATTTT
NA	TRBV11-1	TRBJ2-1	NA	CASSSIHEQFF	TGTGCCAGCAGCTCCATCCATGAGCAGTTCTTC
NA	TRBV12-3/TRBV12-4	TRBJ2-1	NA	CASSLTTGVQFF	TGTGCCAGCAGTTTGACCACCGGGGTGCAGTTCTTC
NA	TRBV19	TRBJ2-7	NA	CASSIPSVGPYEQYF	TGTGCCAGTAGTATCCCTAGCGTAGGACCCTACGAGCAGTACTTC
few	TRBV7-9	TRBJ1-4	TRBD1	CASGGHRGSNEKLFF	TGTGCCAGCGGGGGGCACAGGGGATCAAATGAAAAACTGTTTTTT
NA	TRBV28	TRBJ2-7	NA	CASSFLLTGLSSYEQYF	TGTGCCAGCAGTTTTCTTCTAACAGGGTTGAGCTCCTACGAGCAGTACTTC
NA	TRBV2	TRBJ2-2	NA	CASIGPGTSNTGELFF	TGTGCCAGCATTGGTCCCGGGACTTCGAACACCGGGGAGCTGTTTTTT
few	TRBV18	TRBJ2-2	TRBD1	CASSRESGQRYTGELFF	TGTGCCAGCTCACGGGAGTCGGGACAGAGGTACACCGGGGAGCTGTTTTTT
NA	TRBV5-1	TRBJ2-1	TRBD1	CASSLGGSSYNEQFF	TGCGCCAGCAGCTTAGGGGGCAGCTCCTACAATGAGCAGTTCTTC
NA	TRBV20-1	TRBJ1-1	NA	CSAPGGPEAFF	TGCAGTGCCCCCGGCGGCCCTGAAGCTTTCTTT
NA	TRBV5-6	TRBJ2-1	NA	CASTEERSSYNEQFF	TGTGCCAGCACGGAAGAGCGGAGCTCCTACAATGAGCAGTTCTTC
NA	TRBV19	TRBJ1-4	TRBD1	CASSTRQGASRWEKLFF	TGTGCCAGTAGTACCCGACAGGGGGCGAGTCGATGGGAAAAACTGTTTTTT
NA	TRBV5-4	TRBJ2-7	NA	CASSLPGAELRYEQYF	TGTGCCAGCAGCCTCCCAGGGGCTGAGCTGAGGTACGAGCAGTACTTC
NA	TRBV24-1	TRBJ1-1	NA	CATSERGDGRTEAFF	TGTGCCACCAGTGAACGCGGAGATGGTAGGACTGAAGCTTTCTTT
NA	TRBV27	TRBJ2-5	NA	CATMGSSETQYF	TGTGCCACAATGGGGAGCTCAGAGACCCAGTACTTC
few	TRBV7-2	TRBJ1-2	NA	CASSLPRGGYGYTF	TGTGCCAGCAGCCTCCCTCGGGGAGGCTATGGCTACACCTTC
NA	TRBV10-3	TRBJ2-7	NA	CAIGEDQAEQYF	TGTGCCATCGGGGAGGACCAAGCCGAGCAGTACTTC
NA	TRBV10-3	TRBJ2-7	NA	CAIRNGRDTDYEQYF	TGTGCCATCAGAAACGGCCGGGACACCGACTACGAGCAGTACTTC
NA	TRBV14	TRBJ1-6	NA	CASSQSRYNLHF	TGTGCCAGCAGCCAGTCCCGGTATAACCTCCACTTT
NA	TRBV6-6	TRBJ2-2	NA	CAAMEGPTGELFF	TGTGCGGCCATGGAGGGGCCCACCGGGGAGCTGTTTTTT
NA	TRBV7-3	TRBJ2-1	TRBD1	CASSARTGGEQFF	TGTGCCAGCAGCGCCCGGACAGGGGGTGAGCAGTTCTTC
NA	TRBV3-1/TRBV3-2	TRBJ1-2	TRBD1	CASSSGTGVRYTF	TGTGCCAGCAGCTCCGGGACAGGGGTTCGCTACACCTTC
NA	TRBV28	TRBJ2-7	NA	CASRDTGTLPYEQYF	TGTGCCAGCAGGGACACCGGGACACTTCCCTACGAGCAGTACTTC
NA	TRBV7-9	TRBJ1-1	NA	CASSFSLRLDEAFF	TGTGCCAGCAGCTTTTCACTCCGTCTAGATGAAGCTTTCTTT
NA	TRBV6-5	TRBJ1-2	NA	CASTKEGLGGYTF	TGTGCCAGCACTAAAGAGGGTTTAGGTGGCTACACCTTC
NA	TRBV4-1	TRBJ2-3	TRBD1	CASSQAGGVTDTQYF	TGCGCCAGCAGCCAAGCAGGGGGTGTCACAGATACGCAGTATTTT
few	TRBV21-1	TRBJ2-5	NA	CASSKTGGETQYF	TGTGCCAGCAGCAAAACAGGGGGAGAGACCCAGTACTTC
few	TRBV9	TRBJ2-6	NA	CASSVLSSPTSGANVLTF	TGTGCCAGCAGCGTATTAAGTAGCCCGACCTCTGGGGCCAACGTCCTGACTTTC
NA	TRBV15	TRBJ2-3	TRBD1	CATSIDRGTQYF	TGTGCCACCAGCATTGACAGGGGTACGCAGTATTTT
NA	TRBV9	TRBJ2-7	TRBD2	CASSAGLAGTYEQYF	TGTGCCAGCAGCGCGGGACTAGCGGGAACATACGAGCAGTACTTC
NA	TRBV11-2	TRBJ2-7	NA	CASSQTDEQYF	TGTGCCAGCAGCCAAACGGACGAGCAGTACTTC
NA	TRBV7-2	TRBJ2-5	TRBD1	CASSLRQGRQTQYF	TGTGCCAGCAGCTTAAGACAGGGGCGGCAGACCCAGTACTTC
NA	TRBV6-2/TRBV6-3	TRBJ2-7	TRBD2	CASSFRLAGYEQYF	TGTGCCAGCAGTTTTCGACTAGCGGGCTACGAGCAGTACTTC
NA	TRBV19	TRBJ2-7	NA	CASSMRQTNYEQYF	TGTGCCAGTAGTATGAGACAGACAAACTACGAGCAGTACTTC
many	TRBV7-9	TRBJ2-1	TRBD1	CASSSTGTSSYNEQFF	TGTGCCAGCAGCTCGACAGGGACGAGCTCCTACAATGAGCAGTTCTTC
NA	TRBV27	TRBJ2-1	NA	CASSFGLARGEQFF	TGTGCCAGCAGTTTTGGTCTAGCGAGGGGCGAGCAGTTCTTC
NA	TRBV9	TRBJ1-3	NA	CASSVEGAGNTIYF	TGTGCCAGCAGCGTAGAAGGGGCTGGAAACACCATATATTTT
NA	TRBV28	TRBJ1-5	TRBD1	CASSPLQGAPGQPQHF	TGTGCCAGCAGTCCGTTACAGGGGGCGCCGGGTCAGCCCCAGCATTTT
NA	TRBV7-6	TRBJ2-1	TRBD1	CASSLGGQGRNEQFF	TGTGCCAGCAGCTTGGGAGGACAGGGGCGGAATGAGCAGTTCTTC
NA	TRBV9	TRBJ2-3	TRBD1	CASSTGVVDTQYF	TGTGCCAGCAGTACAGGGGTGGTGGATACGCAGTATTTT